This T cell receptor (beta chain) was documented in a study of T-cell reconstitution after alpha-beta-depleted transplantation in children. Study-wide results and caveats: Diversity and T-cell counts at one year after transplant derived mostly from new T cells. Certain patients had high TCRbeta diversity at day 60, and it came from recipient T cells and thymic progenitors that survived.

During its preparation, the TCRbeta library received unique molecular identifiers. Using its own MiXCR run on the PCR reads, TCRdb lists one record per CDR3 protein. The top ten clones hold about 2.1% of a sample with 490,000 or so distinct CDR3 sequences, roughly 10% of them seen once. This clonotype was counted at least ten times. Its antigen is as yet unknown. The V end was cut by 7 bases, the J end by 2 bases, with 13 bases between. The CDR3 runs to 13 residues. Per germline, CDR1 SQVTM and CDR2 ANQGSEA. This sequence was found in a child younger than 10 with inherited bone marrow failure, due to receive a stem cell transplant. Sequenced material: PBMCs, taken before TCRalphabeta/CD19-depleted stem cell transplant. The rearrangement joins TRBV29-1 to TRBJ2-3; TRBD1 is a possible D gene (5 bases). The DNA for the CDR3 is TGCAGCGCTGAGACAGAGAACACAGATACGCAGTATTTT. As protein: CSAETENTDTQYF.